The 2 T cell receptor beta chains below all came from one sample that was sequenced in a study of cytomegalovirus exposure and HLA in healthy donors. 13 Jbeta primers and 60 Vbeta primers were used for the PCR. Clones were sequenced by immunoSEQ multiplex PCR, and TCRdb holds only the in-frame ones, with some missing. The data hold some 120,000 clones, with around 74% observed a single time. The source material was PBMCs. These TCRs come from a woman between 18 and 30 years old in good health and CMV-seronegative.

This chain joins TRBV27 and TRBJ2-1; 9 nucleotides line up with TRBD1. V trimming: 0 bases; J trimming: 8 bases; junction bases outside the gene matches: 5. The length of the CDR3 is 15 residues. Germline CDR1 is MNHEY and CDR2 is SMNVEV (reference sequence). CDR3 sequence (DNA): TGTGCCAGCAGTTTATCGGGGACAGGGCTTTATGAGCAGTTCTTC. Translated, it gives CASSLSGTGLYEQFF.

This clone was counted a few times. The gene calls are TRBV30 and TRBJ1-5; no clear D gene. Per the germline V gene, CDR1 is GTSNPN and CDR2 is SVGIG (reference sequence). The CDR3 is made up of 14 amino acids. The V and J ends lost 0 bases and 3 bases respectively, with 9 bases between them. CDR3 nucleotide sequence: TGTGCCTGGAGTGTACGTGGGCCCAATCAGCCCCAGCATTTT. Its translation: CAWSVRGPNQPQHF.